The next 29 T cell receptor beta chains were all read from a single sample in a study of identical twins. TCRdb reprocessed the 5' RACE reads with MiXCR, giving one entry per CDR3 protein. Found here are about 890,000 distinct CDR3 sequences, around 12% of them singletons; the top ten hold 1.5% to 2%. The same data also went into a second study, on yellow fever vaccine responses in identical twins.

The source material was PBMCs. Receptor source: a woman aged 18-30 years in good health.

The table lists this clonotype with many counts. V usage is TRBV12-3 or TRBV12-4 and J usage is TRBJ2-5; no definite D call. This CDR3 is built from 14 residues. V was clipped by 3 bases and J by 7 bases, with 15 bases between them. CDR3 in amino acids: CASSFGRGDGTQYF. The CDR3 DNA follows: TGTGCCAGCAGTTTTGGCCGTGGGGATGGGACCCAGTACTTC.

The V gene is TRBV10-3, the J gene TRBJ2-4, with 7 bases lining up with TRBD2. The CDR3 is 15 amino acids. Per germline, CDR1 ENHRY and CDR2 SYGVKD. V lost 0 bases and J lost 9; bases outside the gene matches: 8. The CDR3 region is CAISESTRGGGIQYF. The CDR3 DNA reads TGTGCCATCAGTGAGTCGACTCGCGGGGGTGGCATTCAGTACTTC.

The V and J genes are TRBV3-1 and TRBJ1-2; 8 bases fit TRBD1. J lost 4 bases, V lost 4 bases, and 8 bases had no gene match. The germline gives CDR1 LGHDT, CDR2 YNNKEL (reference sequence). The CDR3 sequence is 15 residues long. The CDR3 DNA is TGTGCCAGCAGCCCCGGGACAGGATTCCTCTATGGCTACACCTTC. It codes for CASSPGTGFLYGYTF.

This clonotype occurred a few times. An end of the junction differs from the germline gene, which may be a read error. The chain uses TRBV7-3 and TRBJ2-2; possible D gene TRBD1, 6 bases. Germline-derived CDR1 and CDR2 are SGHTA and FQGTGA. The CDR3 has 14 amino acids. The CDR3 region is CASSLSGDTRELFF. The CDR3, as DNA: TGTGCCAGCAGCTTATCAGGGGACACCCGGGAGCTGTTTTTT.

This clonotype was counted between two and nine times. DNA for the CDR3: TGTGCCAGCAGTTCACTGGACGGAGATCTCGGTAAAAAACTGTTTTTT. Protein sequence: CASSSLDGDLGKKLFF. This chain links TRBV12-3 or TRBV12-4 with TRBJ1-4, with D unclear. CDR3 size: 16 residues. Trimming left V 4 bases short and J 9 bases short, with 21 bases between.

The J gene is TRBJ1-1, the V gene TRBV6-1; tentative D call: TRBD1 (6 bases). V was clipped by 4 bases and J by 1 base, with 13 bases between them. CDR3 size: 15 residues. CDR1 is MNHNS and CDR2 is SASEGT in the germline V gene. CDR3 sequence (DNA): TGTGCCAGCAGTGCAGACAGGCCAAGGAACACTGAAGCTTTCTTT. This sequence encodes CASSADRPRNTEAFF.

This clonotype was seen a few times. The chain has TRBV12-5 and TRBJ2-7; D is uncertain. The V and J ends lost 0 bases and 3 bases respectively, with 15 bases between them. This CDR3 region has 16 residues. Germline CDR1 is LGHNT and CDR2 is FRNRAP. The CDR3 is CASGLVIGETHYEQYF. CDR3 nucleotide sequence: TGTGCTAGTGGTTTGGTAATAGGAGAGACTCACTACGAGCAGTACTTC.

This clonotype was detected a few times. The chain links TRBV20-1 to TRBJ1-1; no clear D gene. V lost 0 bases to trimming and J lost 13 bases, with 12 bases between them. This CDR3 spans 11 amino acids. The V gene's germline CDR1 is DFQATT and CDR2 SNEGSKA (reference sequence). CDR3 DNA: TGCAGTGCTAGAGATTATGTATTGCTTTTCTTT. This translates into CSARDYVLLFF.

This clonotype was seen a few times. This chain joins TRBV2 and TRBJ1-2; D perhaps matches TRBD1 (5 bases). The CDR3 runs to 13 residues. V was trimmed by 10 bases and J by 8 bases, leaving 20 bases between them. Germline values: CDR1 SNHLY, CDR2 FYNNEI. CDR3 residues: CANWGGVVRGYTF. DNA for the CDR3: TGTGCCAACTGGGGAGGGGTCGTCCGGGGCTACACCTTC. Supplemented by reference TRBV2 and TRBJ1-2, the full variable domain reads EPEVTQTPSHQVTQMGQEVILRCVPISNHLYFYWYRQILGQKVEFLVSFYNNEISEKSEIFDDQFSVERPDGSNFTLKIRSTKLEDSAMYFCANWGGVVRGYTFGSGTRLTVV.

This clonotype appeared many times. V is TRBV9 and J is TRBJ2-1, with TRBD2 matching over 8 bases. Losses at the gene ends were 0 bases for V and 4 bases for J; bases not matched to a gene: 6. Germline V CDR1 and CDR2: SGDLS, YYNGEE. The CDR3 spans 16 residues. The CDR3 bases are TGTGCCAGCAGCGTAGACGAGCGGGGGACTTACAATGAGCAGTTCTTC. Translated, it gives CASSVDERGTYNEQFF. The variable domain in full, completed from reference TRBV9 and TRBJ2-1, reads DSGVTQTPKHLITATGQRVTLRCSPRSGDLSVYWYQQSLDQGLQFLIQYYNGEERAKGNILERFSAQQFPDLHSELNLSSLELGDSALYFCASSVDERGTYNEQFFGPGTRLTVL.

V is TRBV10-3 and J is TRBJ2-7; 8 nucleotides agree with TRBD1. Germline CDR1 reads ENHRY; CDR2 reads SYGVKD. J was trimmed by 4 bases and V by 4 bases; bases with no gene match: 6. The CDR3 runs 14 residues. Here the CDR3 reads CAISGGQGHYEQYV. CDR3 sequence (DNA): TGTGCCATCAGTGGAGGACAGGGTCATTACGAGCAGTACGTC.

This clonotype appeared a single time. The chain couples TRBV3-1 to TRBJ2-5; 8 bases map to TRBD2. The trim removed 1 base at V and 5 bases at J, leaving 3 bases unmatched. The CDR3 is made up of 14 amino acids. Germline values: CDR1 LGHDT, CDR2 YNNKEL (reference sequence). This CDR3 is CASSQGAGGETQYF. The CDR3 DNA sequence: TGTGCCAGCAGCCAAGGGGCGGGGGGTGAGACCCAGTACTTC.

This clonotype has ten or more counts. This chain links TRBV12-3 or TRBV12-4 with TRBJ1-3; 8 bases line up with TRBD1. This CDR3 has 16 residues. Trimming took 1 base from V and 2 from J; bases not matched to a gene: 4. This chain's CDR3 is CASSLVGQETGNTIYF. CDR3 nucleotides: TGTGCCAGCAGTTTAGTGGGACAGGAGACTGGAAACACCATATATTTT.

The chain carries TRBV4-1 and TRBJ2-7, with D unresolved. V was cut by 1 base and J by 5 bases, with 12 bases left in between. Per germline, CDR1 MGHRA and CDR2 YSYEKL. The CDR3 runs to 14 residues. The CDR3 nucleotides are TGCGCCAGCAGCCAAGTACTCCCCGGCGACGAGCAGTACTTC. Its protein is CASSQVLPGDEQYF.

The chain joins TRBV29-1 to TRBJ2-3; D is ambiguous. Looked up from germline, CDR1 is SQVTM and CDR2 is ANQGSEA. Deletions cut 1 base from V and 4 bases from J, with 12 bases between. CDR3 size: 14 residues. CDR3 nucleotides: TGCAGCGTTGAAGCCCGTCCCCCTTCAGATACGCAGTATTTT. This sequence encodes CSVEARPPSDTQYF.

This clonotype has just a few counts. This chain connects TRBV20-1 to TRBJ2-1; D call uncertain. The CDR3 covers 13 residues. V lost 0 bases, J lost 7 bases, and 10 bases lay in between. Looked up from germline, CDR1 is DFQATT and CDR2 is SNEGSKA (reference sequence). Here the CDR3 DNA reads TGCAGTGCTAGAGAACAAGGGCGGAATGAGCAGTTCTTC. It yields the protein CSAREQGRNEQFF.

The chain recombines TRBV20-1 with TRBJ2-3; 7 nucleotides agree with TRBD2. Germline values: CDR1 DFQATT, CDR2 SNEGSKA (reference sequence). The CDR3 length is 17 residues. The V and J ends lost 4 bases and 0 bases, in that order; junction bases with no gene match: 13. Written as DNA, the CDR3 is TGCAGTGCTACGAGGGCTAGCGGAGGAACTAGCACAGATACGCAGTATTTT. Protein product: CSATRASGGTSTDTQYF.

This chain uses TRBV7-8 with TRBJ1-4; unclear D gene. This CDR3 is built from 18 residues. Trimming removed 1 base at V and 5 bases at J, with 20 bases between. Germline V gene data show CDR1 as SGHVS and CDR2 as FQNEAQ. The CDR3 here is CASSLVVLTAESNEKLFF. CDR3 nucleotides: TGTGCCAGCAGCTTAGTGGTTTTAACAGCAGAGTCAAATGAAAAACTGTTTTTT. The full variable domain, rest sourced from reference TRBV7-8 and TRBJ1-4, is GAGVSQSPRYKVAKRGQDVALRCDPISGHVSLFWYQQALGQGPEFLTYFQNEAQLDKSGLPSDRFFAERPEGSVSTLKIQRTQQEDSAVYLCASSLVVLTAESNEKLFFGSGTQLSVL.

This clonotype was counted a few times. The V and J genes are TRBV5-1 and TRBJ1-1; tentative D call: TRBD1 (6 bases). The V end was cut by 4 bases, the J end by 1 base, with 17 bases between. In germline, CDR1 is SGHRS, CDR2 YFSETQ. CDR3 size: 16 residues. The CDR3 region has the DNA TGCGCCAGCAGCCCCACGATCAGGGGTCAGAACACTGAAGCTTTCTTT. This codes for CASSPTIRGQNTEAFF.

This clonotype turned up a few times. The chain links TRBV29-1 to TRBJ1-2; D possibly corresponds to TRBD1 (5 bases). V shed 2 bases and J shed 4 bases, with 14 bases lying between them. The germline V gene encodes CDR1 SQVTM and CDR2 ANQGSEA. This CDR3 has 14 residues. The CDR3 nucleotides are TGCAGCGTTGAAAGACAGCGAGGAGGCTATGGCTACACCTTC. Residues: CSVERQRGGYGYTF.

This clonotype was seen a few times. The J gene is TRBJ1-5, the V gene TRBV28; D possibly corresponds to TRBD1 (5 bases). Trimming removed 7 bases from V and 0 bases from J, with 16 bases in between. Germline V gene sequence: CDR1 MDHEN, CDR2 SYDVKM. There are 16 residues in the CDR3. The CDR3 loop reads CASIPGGVLSNQPQHF. The CDR3 DNA reads TGTGCCAGCATACCTGGAGGGGTCCTTAGCAATCAGCCCCAGCATTTT.

In this sample, this clonotype turned up many times. The chain has TRBV7-9 and TRBJ2-5; TRBD1 matches 12 bases. Trimming cost V 5 bases and J 5 bases; bases outside gene matches: 6. The length of the CDR3 is 15 residues. CDR1 and CDR2 from the germline V gene are SEHNR and FQNEAQ (reference sequence). CDR3 bases: TGTGCCAGCAGCCCCGGGACAGGGGGCTGGGAGACCCAGTACTTC. Its translation is CASSPGTGGWETQYF. Supplemented by reference TRBV7-9 and TRBJ2-5, the full variable domain reads DTGVSQNPRHKITKRGQNVTFRCDPISEHNRLYWYRQTLGQGPEFLTYFQNEAQLEKSRLLSDRFSAERPKGSFSTLEIQRTEQGDSAMYLCASSPGTGGWETQYFGPGTRLLVL.

The table lists this clonotype with many counts. The V call is TRBV28, the J call TRBJ2-1; the D gene is possibly TRBD1 (5 bases). CDR3 length equals 13 residues. Trimming shortened V by 5 bases and J by 7 bases, and 12 bases separated the two germline ends. Germline assignment: CDR1 MDHEN and CDR2 SYDVKM. CDR3 sequence reads: CASSHDSPNEQFF. CDR3 nucleotide sequence: TGTGCCAGCAGTCATGACAGTCCGAATGAGCAGTTCTTC.

The sample holds many counts of this clonotype. This chain connects TRBV12-3 or TRBV12-4 to TRBJ1-5; D may be TRBD1 (5 bases). CDR3 size: 13 residues. Trimming removed 6 bases at V and 4 bases at J, with 10 bases between. Written as DNA, the CDR3 is TGTGCCAGCAGGCCCGACAGAAATCAGCCCCAGCATTTT. Amino acid sequence: CASRPDRNQPQHF.

The chain joins TRBV20-1 to TRBJ2-1, with D perhaps TRBD2 (7 bases). Trimming shortened V by 2 bases and J by 3 bases, and 17 bases separated the two germline ends. The length of the CDR3 is 16 residues. In germline, CDR1 is DFQATT, CDR2 SNEGSKA (reference sequence). CDR3 amino acids: CSARKWGASGYNEQFF. CDR3 sequence (DNA): TGCAGTGCTAGAAAGTGGGGGGCTAGCGGCTACAATGAGCAGTTCTTC.

The V call is TRBV4-1, the J call TRBJ2-7, with 10 bases that match TRBD2. The CDR3 totals 15 residues. The trim removed 2 bases at V and 6 bases at J, leaving 7 bases unmatched. Germline values: CDR1 MGHRA, CDR2 YSYEKL. The CDR3 DNA sequence: TGCGCCAGCAGCCAACTAGCGGGAGCAGGTTCCGAGCAGTACTTC. It is translated as CASSQLAGAGSEQYF.

J is TRBJ2-7 and V is TRBV20-1, with TRBD2 identical over 12 bases. The germline V gene has CDR1 DFQATT and CDR2 SNEGSKA (reference sequence). The CDR3 consists of 13 residues. J lost 3 bases, V lost 5 bases, and 2 bases had no gene match. Here the CDR3 reads CSAVGLAGYEQYF. The CDR3 DNA reads TGCAGTGCTGTGGGACTAGCGGGCTACGAGCAGTACTTC.

This clonotype has ten or more counts. V usage is TRBV25-1 and J usage is TRBJ2-2; D is possibly TRBD2 (5 bases). Trimming left V 5 bases short and J 5 bases short, with 12 bases between. CDR3 length: 14 residues. Germline-derived CDR1 and CDR2 are MGHDK and SYGVNS. The CDR3 coding sequence is TGTGCCAGCAGTTTTATTACGGGAACCGGGGAGCTGTTTTTT. Residues: CASSFITGTGELFF.

The rearrangement links TRBV2 to TRBJ2-2; D perhaps matches TRBD1 (6 bases). Deletions cut 7 bases from V and 3 bases from J, with 12 bases between. The CDR3 length is 14 residues. The germline V gene encodes CDR1 SNHLY and CDR2 FYNNEI. The DNA of the CDR3 is TGTGCCAGCAAGGAAACAGGGCACACCGGGGAGCTGTTTTTT. This codes for CASKETGHTGELFF.